The clone carrying this T cell receptor (beta chain) was detected ten times or more. Its antigen is currently unknown. The sample comes from a study of T cells in Graves' hyperthyroidism and ophthalmopathy. Trimming cost V 7 bases and J 2 bases; bases outside gene matches: 8. This CDR3 is 14 amino acids long. Germline CDR1 ENHRY, CDR2 SYGVKD. Amplified regions were TCR beta CDR3 sequences from RNA transcripts. The HTBI primer set was used in a first-round RT-PCR of the TCR CDR3. MiXCR, applied by TCRdb to the multiplex PCR reads, yields one record per CDR3 protein. The sample includes 500,000 to 600,000 distinct CDR3 sequences, around 45% seen only once; the top ten take roughly 20%. Broader study findings: Among thyroid clonotypes expanded above 0.001, most also appeared in blood. Model output signaled ophthalmopathy a median 6.5 months ahead of onset.

Input material: peripheral blood or thyroid tissue (not recorded which). J is TRBJ2-7 and V is TRBV10-3, with 7 bases aligning to TRBD1. The clonotype was recovered from an adult woman with Graves' disease, either hyperthyroidism or ophthalmopathy (not recorded which). CDR3 sequence (DNA): TGTGCCATCAAGATTCGACAGGGTCCCTACGAGCAGTACTTC. It translates to CAIKIRQGPYEQYF.